This T cell receptor beta chain was obtained from a study of CD8+ T cells in alopecia areata. Extracted RNA was reverse transcribed into cDNA, the sequencing template. Profiled with immunoSEQ multiplex PCR; TCRdb holds only in-frame clones, not every one. The table records tens of thousands of clones, about three fifths of them present only once. Germline V gene data show CDR1 as SQVTM and CDR2 as ANQGSEA. V dropped 4 bases and J dropped 7 bases, with 13 bases sitting between them. This CDR3 region has 12 residues. The study team obtained lesional scalp punch biopsies and peripheral blood from alopecia areata patients. Regarding the study as a whole: When scalp samples are sequenced, resident alphabeta T cells of normal skin are also captured. Higher clonality was seen in lesional scalp than in normal scalp, especially in alopecia totalis/universalis.

With respect to this clone: Its cognate antigen is unknown.

V is TRBV29-1 and J is TRBJ1-2; possible D gene TRBD1, 6 bases. The sequencing sample was made of NKG2D-high CD8+ T cells sorted from blood. This clonotype originated in a human donor with alopecia areata. DNA for the CDR3: TGCAGCGTTGGATGGACAGAGCGTGGCTACACCTTC. Encoded protein: CSVGWTERGYTF.